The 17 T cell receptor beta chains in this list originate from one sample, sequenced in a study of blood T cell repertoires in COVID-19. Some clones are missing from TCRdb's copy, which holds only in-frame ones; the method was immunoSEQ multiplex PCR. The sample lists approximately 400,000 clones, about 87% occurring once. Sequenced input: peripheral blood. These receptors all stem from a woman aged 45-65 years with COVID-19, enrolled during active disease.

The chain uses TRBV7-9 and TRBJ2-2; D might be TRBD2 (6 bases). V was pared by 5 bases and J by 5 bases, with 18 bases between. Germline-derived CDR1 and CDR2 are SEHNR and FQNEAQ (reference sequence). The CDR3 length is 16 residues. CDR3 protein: CASSLPGTGKTGELFF. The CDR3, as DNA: TGTGCCAGCAGCCTCCCCGGGACTGGGAAAACCGGGGAGCTGTTTTTT.

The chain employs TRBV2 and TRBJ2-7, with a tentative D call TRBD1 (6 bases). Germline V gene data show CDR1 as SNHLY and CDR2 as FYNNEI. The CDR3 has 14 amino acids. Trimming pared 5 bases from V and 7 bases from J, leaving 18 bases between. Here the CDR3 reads CASSRTASPLEQYF. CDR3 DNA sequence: TGTGCCAGCAGTAGGACAGCAAGTCCTTTGGAGCAGTACTTC.

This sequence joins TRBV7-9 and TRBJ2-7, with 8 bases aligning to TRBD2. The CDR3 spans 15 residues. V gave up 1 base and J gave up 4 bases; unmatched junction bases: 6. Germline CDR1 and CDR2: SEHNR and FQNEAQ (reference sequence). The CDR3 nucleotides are TGTGCCAGCAGCTTAGTCGGGAGGGGCTTATACGAGCAGTACTTC. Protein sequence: CASSLVGRGLYEQYF.

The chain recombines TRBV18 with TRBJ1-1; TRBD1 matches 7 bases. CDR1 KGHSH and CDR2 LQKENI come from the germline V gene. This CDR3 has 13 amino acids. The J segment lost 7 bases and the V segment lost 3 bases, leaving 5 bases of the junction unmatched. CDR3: CASSPDRMNEAFF. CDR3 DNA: TGTGCCAGCTCACCGGACAGGATGAATGAAGCTTTCTTT.

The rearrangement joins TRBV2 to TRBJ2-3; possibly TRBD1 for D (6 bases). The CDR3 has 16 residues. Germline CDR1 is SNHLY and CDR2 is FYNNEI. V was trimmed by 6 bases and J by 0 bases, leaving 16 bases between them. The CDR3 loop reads CASRGPGHPSTDTQYF. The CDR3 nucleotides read TGTGCCAGCAGGGGCCCGGGACACCCTAGCACAGATACGCAGTATTTT.

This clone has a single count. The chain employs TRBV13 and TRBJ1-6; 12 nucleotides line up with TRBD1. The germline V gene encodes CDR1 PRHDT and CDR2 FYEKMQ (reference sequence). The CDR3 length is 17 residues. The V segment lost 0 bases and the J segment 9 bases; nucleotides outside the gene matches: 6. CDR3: CASSLGPGQGASSPLHF. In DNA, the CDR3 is TGTGCCAGCAGCTTAGGCCCGGGACAGGGGGCGAGTTCACCCCTCCACTTT. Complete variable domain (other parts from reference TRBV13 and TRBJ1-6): AAGVIQSPRHLIKEKRETATLKCYPIPRHDTVYWYQQGPGQDPQFLISFYEKMQSDKGSIPDRFSAQQFSDYHSELNMSSLELGDSALYFCASSLGPGQGASSPLHFGNGTRLTVT.

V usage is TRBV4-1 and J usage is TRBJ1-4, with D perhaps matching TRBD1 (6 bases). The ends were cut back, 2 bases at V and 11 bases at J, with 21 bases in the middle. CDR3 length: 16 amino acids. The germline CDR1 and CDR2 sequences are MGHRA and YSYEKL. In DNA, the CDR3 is TGCGCCAGCAGCCAACCTCCGTTGGACAGTTCACCGAAACTGTTTTTT. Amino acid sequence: CASSQPPLDSSPKLFF.

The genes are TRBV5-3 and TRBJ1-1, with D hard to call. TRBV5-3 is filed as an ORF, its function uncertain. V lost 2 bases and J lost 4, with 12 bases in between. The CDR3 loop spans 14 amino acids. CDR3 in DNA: TGTGCCAGAAGCTTAATGGAGGCGGGCACTGAAGCTTTCTTT. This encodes CARSLMEAGTEAFF.

The CDR3 DNA follows: TGCGCCAGCAGTGATGTGGTGGGGGCGAACACTGAAGCTTTCTTT. Protein sequence: CASSDVVGANTEAFF. V is TRBV10-1 and J is TRBJ1-1, with D perhaps TRBD1 (6 bases). Per the germline V gene, CDR1 is WNHNN and CDR2 is SYGVQD (reference sequence). This CDR3 region has 15 residues. Trimming removed 3 bases from V and 1 base from J, with 12 bases in between.

The DNA of the CDR3 is TGTGCCAGCAGTGAAAGTCCCCCGGGAGGTCGAGAGTACTTC. Translated, it gives CASSESPPGGREYF. The V call is TRBV6-1, the J call TRBJ2-7; 7 nucleotides agree with TRBD2. Germline V gene data show CDR1 as MNHNS and CDR2 as SASEGT. Losses at the gene ends were 2 bases for V and 11 bases for J; bases not matched to a gene: 12. The CDR3 totals 14 residues.

The CDR3 protein is CASRLSLSNQPQHF. CDR3 nucleotide sequence: TGTGCCAGCAGACTGTCCCTTAGCAATCAGCCCCAGCATTTT. This chain uses TRBV28 with TRBJ1-5, with no clear D. The CDR3 consists of 14 residues. V was cut by 6 bases and J by 0 bases, with 9 bases left in between. Germline CDR1 is MDHEN and CDR2 is SYDVKM.

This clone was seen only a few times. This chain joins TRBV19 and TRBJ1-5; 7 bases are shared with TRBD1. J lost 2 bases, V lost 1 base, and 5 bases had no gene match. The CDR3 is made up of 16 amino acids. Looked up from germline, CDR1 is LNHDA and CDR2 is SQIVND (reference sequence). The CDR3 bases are TGTGCCAGTAGTATAGTTTACAGGGGAGGCAATCAGCCCCAGCATTTT. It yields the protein CASSIVYRGGNQPQHF. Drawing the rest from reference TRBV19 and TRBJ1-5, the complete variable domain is DGGITQSPKYLFRKEGQNVTLSCEQNLNHDAMYWYRQDPGQGLRLIYYSQIVNDFQKGDIAEGYSVSREKKESFPLTVTSAQKNPTAFYLCASSIVYRGGNQPQHFGDGTRLSIL.

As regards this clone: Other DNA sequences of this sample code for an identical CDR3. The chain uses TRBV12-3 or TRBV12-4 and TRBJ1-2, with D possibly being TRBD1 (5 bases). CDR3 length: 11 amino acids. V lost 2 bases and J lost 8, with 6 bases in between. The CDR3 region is CASSLRTGYTF. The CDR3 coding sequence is TGTGCCAGCAGTTTAAGGACAGGCTACACCTTC.

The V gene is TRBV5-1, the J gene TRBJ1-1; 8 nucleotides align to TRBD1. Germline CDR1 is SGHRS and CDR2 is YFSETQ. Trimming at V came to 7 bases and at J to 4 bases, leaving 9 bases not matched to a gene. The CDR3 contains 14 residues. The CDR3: CASANTGGSTEAFF. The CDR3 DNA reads TGCGCCAGCGCTAACACAGGGGGGAGCACTGAAGCTTTCTTT.

The CDR3 bases are TGTGCCAGCAGCGTAGACGTAGCTGTAGATACGCAGTATTTT. Protein product: CASSVDVAVDTQYF. The J gene is TRBJ2-3, the V gene TRBV9, with D hard to call. Germline V gene sequence: CDR1 SGDLS, CDR2 YYNGEE. Trimming took 0 bases from V and 5 from J, leaving 10 bases between them. The CDR3 has 14 residues.

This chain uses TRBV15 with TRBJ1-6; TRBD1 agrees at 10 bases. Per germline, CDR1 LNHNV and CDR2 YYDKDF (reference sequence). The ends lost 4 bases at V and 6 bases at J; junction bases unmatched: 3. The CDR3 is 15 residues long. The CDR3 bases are TGTGCCACCAGCATGACAGGGGGCCGTAATTCACCCCTCCACTTT. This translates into CATSMTGGRNSPLHF.

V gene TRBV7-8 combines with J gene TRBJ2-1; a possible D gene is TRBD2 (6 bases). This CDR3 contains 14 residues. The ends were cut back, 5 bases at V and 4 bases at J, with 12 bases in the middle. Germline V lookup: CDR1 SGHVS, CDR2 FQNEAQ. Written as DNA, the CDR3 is TGTGCCAGCAGCCCCCGGGAGTATTACAATGAGCAGTTCTTC. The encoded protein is CASSPREYYNEQFF.